The present T cell receptor (beta chain) was sequenced within a study of blood T cell repertoires in COVID-19. Sequencing used immunoSEQ multiplex PCR; TCRdb keeps in-frame clones, though not all of them. The table lists over 200,000 clones, roughly 90% of them singletons. This CDR3 has 14 amino acids. The germline V gene encodes CDR1 MNHEY and CDR2 SVGAGI. V dropped 6 bases and J dropped 5 bases, with 16 bases sitting between them. The V gene is TRBV6-5, the J gene TRBJ1-2; D might be TRBD1 (5 bases). Sequencing was performed on peripheral blood. The receptor's source is a woman in her 40s with acute or convalescent COVID-19. CDR3 in amino acids: CASRPGAVPYGYTF. CDR3 nucleotides: TGTGCCAGCAGGCCTGGGGCAGTTCCATATGGCTACACCTTC.